These T cell receptor beta chains were read from a single sample in a study of shared clonotypes between healthy human individuals. The protocol was immunoSEQ multiplex PCR, while the TCRdb copy is restricted to in-frame clones and leaves out a portion. The profile shows 450,000 to 650,000 clones, around 78% of them singletons. Sequencing was performed on PBMCs. The receptor set was obtained from a woman between 40 and 50 years old in good health. Some clones in this sample may be carry-over from other donors' samples. The CDR3 runs from the conserved cysteine through the conserved F or W.

v_gene,CDR3aa
TRBV2,CASSQDRRGQYF
TRBV29-1,CSVEVGGARTEAFF
TRBV30,CAWSTGTGSREQYF
TRBV19,CASSISSGQGSNQPQHF
TRBV25-1,CASVRDSNTDTQYF
TRBV28,CASRYTTGTGASGASPLHF
TRBV28,CASSRTNSYNSPLHF
TRBV18,CASSLFSREGGEQYF
TRBV28,CASSLNDQPQHF
TRBV15,CATSRDLGPTGELFF
TRBV7-2,CASSLGTSGRPITDTQYF
TRBV28,CASRRPEDYEKLFF
TRBV28,CASSPLVYEQYF
TRBV2,CASSERPYNEQFF
TRBV2,CASSEAKGHGELFF
TRBV6-5,CASRPVGGYEQYF
TRBV25-1,CASSPSPGLAGVYNEQFF
TRBV4-1,CASSPPGHPSRNSYNEQFF
TRBV30,CAWSRSSNYGYTF
TRBV5-1,CASSVTSGTYEQYF
TRBV19,CASSPRTGVGEKLFF
TRBV5-1,CASSPVGALTNYGYTF
TRBV2,CASSPTGISGNTIYF
TRBV4-1,CASSQLREFKTDTQYF
TRBV11-1,CASSLLAGSTDTQYF
TRBV13,CASSFAGTGETGELFF
TRBV2,CASRGIGAIGRLASYEQYF
TRBV7-9,CASSSTGVALLRANVLTF
TRBV7-9,CASSAPAGYLGAGELFF
TRBV18,CASSPLGEGETQYF
TRBV29-1,CSATRLLEAFF
TRBV27,CASTPWTSGRMNEQFF
TRBV7-9,CASSTDPKAGAAYNEQFF
TRBV9,CASSVAPRDEAFF
TRBV6-5,CASSPRTGGTFF